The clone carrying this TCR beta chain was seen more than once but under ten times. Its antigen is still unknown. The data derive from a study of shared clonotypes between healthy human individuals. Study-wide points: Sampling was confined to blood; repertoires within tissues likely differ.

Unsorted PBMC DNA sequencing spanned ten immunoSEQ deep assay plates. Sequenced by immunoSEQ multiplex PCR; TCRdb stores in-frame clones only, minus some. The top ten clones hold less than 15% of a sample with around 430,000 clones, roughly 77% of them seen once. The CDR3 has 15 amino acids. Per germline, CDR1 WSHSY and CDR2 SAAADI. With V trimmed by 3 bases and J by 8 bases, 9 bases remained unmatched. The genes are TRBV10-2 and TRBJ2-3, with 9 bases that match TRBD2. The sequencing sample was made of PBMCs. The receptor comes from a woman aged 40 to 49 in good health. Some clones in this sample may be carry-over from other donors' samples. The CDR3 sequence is CASSDWLREGPTQYF. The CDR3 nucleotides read TGCGCCAGCAGTGATTGGCTGCGGGAGGGCCCTACGCAGTATTTT.